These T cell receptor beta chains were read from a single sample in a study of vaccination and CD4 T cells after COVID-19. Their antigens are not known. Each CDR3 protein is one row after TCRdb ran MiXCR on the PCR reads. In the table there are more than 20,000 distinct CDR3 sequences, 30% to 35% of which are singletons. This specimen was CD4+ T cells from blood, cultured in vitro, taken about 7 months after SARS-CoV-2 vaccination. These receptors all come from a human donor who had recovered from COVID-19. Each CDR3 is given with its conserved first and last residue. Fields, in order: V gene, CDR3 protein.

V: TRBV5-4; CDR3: CASSLSGSFSYEQYF
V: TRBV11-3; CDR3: CASSPVAGTYNEQFF
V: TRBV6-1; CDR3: CARSGSATDTQYF
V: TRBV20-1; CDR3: CSAQSGGADTQYF
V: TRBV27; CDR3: CASSHRGGFEAFF
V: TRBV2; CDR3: CASREGQGETQYF
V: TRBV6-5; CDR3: CASSYSTGLMNTEAFF
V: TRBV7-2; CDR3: CASSWSSGSGANEQFF
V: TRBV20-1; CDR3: CSAFGTTDTQYF
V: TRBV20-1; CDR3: CSSLLGNTEAFF
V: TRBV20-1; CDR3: CSARKWAGDQYF
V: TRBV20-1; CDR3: CSARLGPNTEAFF
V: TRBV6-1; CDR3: CASRTSNTEAFF
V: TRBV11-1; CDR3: CASSNWDRDDGYTF
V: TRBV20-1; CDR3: CSARNWVTGELFF
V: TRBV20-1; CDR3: CSARGRAGGARSNQPQHF
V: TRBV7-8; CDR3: CASSSPGRRTYEQYF
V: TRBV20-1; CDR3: CSASGGNYGYTF
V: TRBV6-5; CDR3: CASSYGGSEELFF
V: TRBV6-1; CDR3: CASSHRQDSGQKNTEAFF
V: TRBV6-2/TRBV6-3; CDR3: CASSSYEETQYF
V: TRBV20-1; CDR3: CSASWAPSYNEQFF
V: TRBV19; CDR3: CASSPRLAGGPGETQYF
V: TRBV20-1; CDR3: CSASSPTSGGQETQYF
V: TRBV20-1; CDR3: CSASDSDYGYTF
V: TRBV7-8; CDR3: CASSYDRGSRGYSNQPQHF
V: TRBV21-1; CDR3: CASSQGSRVHEQYF
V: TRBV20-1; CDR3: CSARKFSGGTDTQYF
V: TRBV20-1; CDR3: CSARDSGRVGETQYF
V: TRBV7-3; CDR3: CASSLMPGQGYNEQFF
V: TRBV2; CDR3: CASSKQGATDTQYF
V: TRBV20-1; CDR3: CSATPVDRDYEQYF
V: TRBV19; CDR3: CASMDTSNQPQHF
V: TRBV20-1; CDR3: CSAWDYLIQSKFF
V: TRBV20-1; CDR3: CSARDPDRGKETQYF
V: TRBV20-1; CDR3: CSARWGAYNEQFF
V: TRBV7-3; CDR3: CASSLLPQETQYF
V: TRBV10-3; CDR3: CAISRFPRRDRGQGGYGYTF
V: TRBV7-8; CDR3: CASSPRWGDTGELFF
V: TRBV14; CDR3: CASSPSLYNEQFF
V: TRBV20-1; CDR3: CSARVPAGGLRNEQFF
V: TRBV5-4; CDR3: CASSLAPAGTEETQYF
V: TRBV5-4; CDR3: CASSLHLGRARNEQFF
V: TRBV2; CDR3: CASSERRQGNNSPLHF
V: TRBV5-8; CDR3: CASSWWSETQYF
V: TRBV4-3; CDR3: CASSLTGANSPLHF